These 26 T cell receptor beta chains share one sample of origin, sequenced in a study of radiotherapy plus CTLA-4 blockade in lung cancer. Sequencing was performed with immunoSEQ multiplex PCR; in TCRdb, only in-frame clones are kept and a portion is missing. The profile covers tens of thousands of clones, with 60% to 80% appearing a single time and less than 3% taken by the ten largest. Specimen: peripheral blood, collected from a patient treated with radiotherapy plus ipilimumab. These receptors came from a human donor with non-small cell lung cancer whose response to radiotherapy plus ipilimumab could not be evaluated.

This clone has only one observation. The rearrangement uses TRBV2 and TRBJ2-5; TRBD1 is a possible D gene (7 bases). The CDR3 spans 15 residues. Trimming took 6 bases from V and 1 from J, leaving 15 bases between them. Germline CDR1 reads SNHLY; CDR2 reads FYNNEI. The CDR3 here is CASSGGGTAQETQYF. The CDR3 nucleotides are TGTGCCAGCAGCGGAGGGGGCACCGCCCAAGAGACCCAGTACTTC.

J is TRBJ1-2 and V is TRBV27; 9 bases match TRBD1. CDR1 and CDR2 (germline): MNHEY, SMNVEV (reference sequence). J lost 3 bases, V lost 8 bases, and 10 bases had no gene match. CDR3 size: 15 residues. CDR3 region: CASHSPGQGYYGYTF. DNA of the CDR3: TGTGCCAGCCATTCTCCGGGACAGGGTTACTATGGCTACACCTTC.

This chain uses TRBV4-2 with TRBJ1-2, with a tentative D call TRBD1 (6 bases). Germline values: CDR1 LGHNA, CDR2 YNFKEQ. The CDR3 covers 14 residues. Between the trimmed V and J ends, which lost 1 base and 2 bases, there was a span of 8 bases. DNA for the CDR3: TGTGCCAGCAGCCAAGTACAGGGAAACTATGGCTACACCTTC. Its protein is CASSQVQGNYGYTF.

This clone was recorded once. The chain carries TRBV6-5 and TRBJ2-3; 9 bases match TRBD2. The J segment lost 0 bases and the V segment lost 2 bases, leaving 3 bases of the junction unmatched. The CDR3 is 16 residues long. Germline CDR1 and CDR2: MNHEY and SVGAGI. The CDR3 is CASSYGLAGSTDTQYF. The CDR3 nucleotides are TGTGCCAGCAGTTACGGCCTAGCGGGAAGCACAGATACGCAGTATTTT.

The chain combines TRBV5-6 with TRBJ2-5; D is undetermined. The J call may not be correct, given that the DNA end is closer to TRBJ2-7. This CDR3 has 16 amino acids. Per germline, CDR1 SGHDT and CDR2 YYEEEE. DNA for the CDR3: TGTGCCAGCAGCTTGGCCGATGGTTCTTACCCTCTCGAGCAGTACTTC. Translating gives CASSLADGSYPLEQYF.

V is TRBV10-3 and J is TRBJ2-2; D may be TRBD2 (6 bases). The CDR3 contains 13 residues. The V end was cut by 3 bases, the J end by 8 bases, with 10 bases between. Germline V lookup: CDR1 ENHRY, CDR2 SYGVKD. The CDR3 loop reads CAISEKGGGELFF. As DNA, the CDR3 is TGTGCCATCAGTGAAAAGGGAGGTGGGGAGCTGTTTTTT.

The chain carries TRBV5-1 and TRBJ1-3, with a weak D call TRBD1 (6 bases). The germline V and J ends were trimmed by 4 bases and 1 base, with 9 bases remaining between them. The CDR3 is 14 amino acids. The germline CDR1 and CDR2 sequences are SGHRS and YFSETQ. The CDR3 is CASSDQGSGNTIYF. DNA for the CDR3: TGCGCCAGCAGCGACCAGGGGTCTGGAAACACCATATATTTT.

The chain combines TRBV5-6 with TRBJ2-1; TRBD2 matches 7 bases. The J segment lost 1 base and the V segment lost 2 bases, leaving 12 bases of the junction unmatched. This CDR3 spans 18 amino acids. CDR1 is SGHDT and CDR2 is YYEEEE in the germline V gene. The CDR3 DNA reads TGTGCCAGCAGCTTAAGGCTAGCGGTGGAGTTTTCCTACAATGAGCAGTTCTTC. Its translation is CASSLRLAVEFSYNEQFF. Full variable domain (remainder filled in from reference TRBV5-6 and TRBJ2-1): DAGVTQSPTHLIKTRGQQVTLRCSPKSGHDTVSWYQQALGQGPQFIFQYYEEEERQRGNFPDRFSGHQFPNYSSELNVNALLLGDSALYLCASSLRLAVEFSYNEQFFGPGTRLTVL.

The chain employs TRBV7-3 and TRBJ1-2; D remains ambiguous. This CDR3 contains 16 residues. V was cut by 5 bases and J by 0 bases, with 16 bases left in between. In germline, CDR1 is SGHTA, CDR2 FQGTGA. The CDR3 nucleotides are TGTGCCAGCAGCAAACCGACGGGAGAAGCTAACTATGGCTACACCTTC. This sequence encodes CASSKPTGEANYGYTF. Full variable domain (rest looked up from reference TRBV7-3 and TRBJ1-2): GAGVSQTPSNKVTEKGKYVELRCDPISGHTALYWYRQSLGQGPEFLIYFQGTGAADDSGLPNDRFFAVRPEGSVSTLKIQRTERGDSAVYLCASSKPTGEANYGYTFGSGTRLTVV.

V gene TRBV15 combines with J gene TRBJ2-1; 7 bases map to TRBD2. This CDR3 is built from 14 residues. V shed 3 bases and J 7 bases; nucleotides not matched to a gene: 6. Looked up from germline, CDR1 is LNHNV and CDR2 is YYDKDF (reference sequence). Here the CDR3 reads CATSRTSRGNEQFF. In DNA form, the CDR3 reads TGTGCCACCAGCAGGACTAGCCGGGGGAATGAGCAGTTCTTC.

The chain recombines TRBV9 with TRBJ1-3; D remains unclear. The ends were cut back, 7 bases at V and 0 bases at J, with 26 bases in the middle. The CDR3 runs to 19 residues. CDR1 is SGDLS, CDR2 YYNGEE, per germline. DNA of the CDR3: TGTGCCAGCGGCCGAAGTCCGGGGTCCCCCGGAGCCTCTGGAAACACCATATATTTT. This encodes CASGRSPGSPGASGNTIYF.

CDR3 loop: CASRLAWGVADLPPTDWGYTF. CDR3 sequence (DNA): TGTGCAAGTCGCTTAGCGTGGGGGGTTGCCGATTTACCCCCGACCGATTGGGGCTACACCTTC. This sequence joins TRBV12-2 and TRBJ1-2. TRBV12-2 is an annotated pseudogene. CDR3 length equals 21 residues.

This clone was detected once. The chain combines TRBV4-3 with TRBJ2-1, with 8 nucleotides matching TRBD2. V lost 0 bases, J lost 1 base, and 8 bases stayed unmatched. Germline V gene data show CDR1 as LGHNA and CDR2 as YSLEER. There are 18 residues in the CDR3. This chain's CDR3 is CASSQDVPAGVSYNEQFF. In DNA form, the CDR3 reads TGCGCCAGCAGCCAAGATGTCCCAGCGGGAGTGTCCTACAATGAGCAGTTCTTC.

This clone has only one observation. The genes are TRBV15 and TRBJ1-2; D is uncertain. This CDR3 comprises 13 residues. The V gene's germline CDR1 is LNHNV and CDR2 YYDKDF (reference sequence). With 0 bases removed from V and 5 bases from J, the gap between germline ends came to 7 bases. The CDR3 nucleotides read TGTGCCACCAGCAGAGATGAGGTTTATGGCTACACCTTC. As protein: CATSRDEVYGYTF.

This clone came up once. The chain combines TRBV28 with TRBJ2-7, with 7 bases identical to TRBD2. CDR1 and CDR2 (germline): MDHEN, SYDVKM. V lost 7 bases, J lost 0 bases, and 9 bases stayed unmatched. The CDR3 totals 15 residues. CDR3 amino acids: CASTLEASGSYEQYF. CDR3 coding DNA: TGTGCCAGCACCCTGGAGGCTAGCGGCTCCTACGAGCAGTACTTC. Filled out from reference TRBV28 and TRBJ2-7, the complete variable domain reads DVKVTQSSRYLVKRTGEKVFLECVQDMDHENMFWYRQDPGLGLRLIYFSYDVKMKEKGDIPEGYSVSREKKERFSLILESASTNQTSMYLCASTLEASGSYEQYFGPGTRLTVT.

This clone was seen just once. V usage is TRBV6-1 and J usage is TRBJ1-2; D not resolved. Trimming stripped 6 bases from V and 7 bases from J, with 18 bases between. CDR1 and CDR2 (germline): MNHNS, SASEGT. The CDR3 length is 14 residues. The CDR3 DNA reads TGTGCCAGCAGCGAACGCGTTCACTCCACTGGCTACACCTTC. The encoded protein is CASSERVHSTGYTF.

V and J are TRBV18 and TRBJ2-7; 13 positions match TRBD2. Germline values: CDR1 KGHSH, CDR2 LQKENI. This CDR3 region has 18 residues. Trimming at V came to 4 bases and at J to 6 bases, leaving 15 bases not matched to a gene. CDR3 coding DNA: TGTGCCAGCTCACGAGGGACTAGCGGGACACCTCAGAGGTCCGAGCAGTACTTC. Translation gives CASSRGTSGTPQRSEQYF. Together with reference TRBV18 and TRBJ2-7, the CDR3 gives the full variable domain: NAGVMQNPRHLVRRRGQEARLRCSPMKGHSHVYWYRQLPEEGLKFMVYLQKENIIDESGMPKERFSAEFPKEGPSILRIQQVVRGDSAAYFCASSRGTSGTPQRSEQYFGPGTRLTVT.

The CDR3: CASSTSGSGNEQFF. CDR3 coding DNA: TGTGCCAGCAGTACTAGCGGGAGTGGCAATGAGCAGTTCTTC. The rearrangement links TRBV11-2 to TRBJ2-1, with 11 bases aligning to TRBD2. This CDR3 is built from 14 residues. Germline V gene data show CDR1 as SGHAT and CDR2 as FQNNGV. Trimming at V came to 6 bases and at J to 6 bases, leaving 4 bases not matched to a gene.

V and J are TRBV15 and TRBJ2-1; 12 bases map to TRBD2. V lost 0 bases, J lost 6 bases, and 6 bases stayed unmatched. Per the germline V gene, CDR1 is LNHNV and CDR2 is YYDKDF (reference sequence). This CDR3 spans 17 amino acids. The CDR3, as DNA: TGTGCCACCAGCAGAGAGGCTAGCGGGAGGGCCTTCAATGAGCAGTTCTTC. This sequence encodes CATSREASGRAFNEQFF.

This clone came up a few times. The rearrangement uses TRBV4-1 and TRBJ1-1; D unclear. Germline CDR1 reads MGHRA; CDR2 reads YSYEKL. Trimming shortened V by 1 base and J by 0 bases, and 9 bases separated the two germline ends. CDR3 size: 15 residues. CDR3 loop: CASSQVGFVNTEAFF. CDR3 nucleotides: TGCGCCAGCAGCCAAGTCGGGTTTGTGAACACTGAAGCTTTCTTT.

This sequence joins TRBV6-1 and TRBJ2-3; 7 nucleotides line up with TRBD1. Per the germline V gene, CDR1 is MNHNS and CDR2 is SASEGT. CDR3 length equals 18 residues. V lost 0 bases, J lost 0 bases, and 9 bases stayed unmatched. This CDR3 reads CASSEALRGQASTDTQYF. The CDR3 DNA follows: TGTGCCAGCAGTGAAGCGCTTAGGGGGCAAGCAAGCACAGATACGCAGTATTTT.

This chain links TRBV18 with TRBJ2-7; D unclear. Germline CDR1 KGHSH, CDR2 LQKENI. This CDR3 is built from 13 residues. V was pared by 3 bases and J by 2 bases, with 8 bases between. The CDR3 DNA sequence: TGTGCCAGCTCACCGACACAAACCTACGAGCAGTACTTC. As protein: CASSPTQTYEQYF.

The chain employs TRBV5-6 and TRBJ2-7; weak D call: TRBD1 (5 bases). The CDR3 is made up of 15 amino acids. Deletions cut 4 bases from V and 1 base from J, with 15 bases between. Germline V gives CDR1 SGHDT, CDR2 YYEEEE. The CDR3 protein is CASSLDPTDSYEQYF. CDR3 nucleotides: TGTGCCAGCAGCCTAGATCCGACAGATTCCTACGAGCAGTACTTC. The complete variable domain, with remaining parts taken from reference TRBV5-6 and TRBJ2-7, reads DAGVTQSPTHLIKTRGQQVTLRCSPKSGHDTVSWYQQALGQGPQFIFQYYEEEERQRGNFPDRFSGHQFPNYSSELNVNALLLGDSALYLCASSLDPTDSYEQYFGPGTRLTVT.

This chain connects TRBV10-1 to TRBJ1-5; tentatively, D is TRBD1 (6 bases). The germline V and J ends were trimmed by 7 bases and 2 bases, with 12 bases remaining between them. This CDR3 comprises 14 residues. Germline V gives CDR1 WNHNN, CDR2 SYGVQD (reference sequence). The CDR3 DNA reads as TGCGCCAGCATTACAGGGCTCGGCAATCAGCCCCAGCATTTT. Translation gives CASITGLGNQPQHF.

The genes are TRBV30 and TRBJ1-1; TRBD1 aligns across 8 bases. The CDR3 has 14 amino acids. Germline V gene lookup returns CDR1 GTSNPN and CDR2 SVGIG (reference sequence). The ends lost 3 bases at V and 4 bases at J; junction bases unmatched: 7. As DNA, the CDR3 is TGTGCCTGGAGCCAGGACAGGGTGGGCACTGAAGCTTTCTTT. Protein: CAWSQDRVGTEAFF.

The chain combines TRBV4-2 with TRBJ1-2, with 8 positions matching TRBD1. Losses at the gene ends were 0 bases for V and 6 bases for J; bases not matched to a gene: 6. CDR3 length equals 15 residues. CDR1 is LGHNA and CDR2 is YNFKEQ in the germline V gene. CDR3 residues: CASSQDWQGADGYTF. The CDR3 DNA reads TGTGCCAGCAGCCAAGATTGGCAGGGGGCCGATGGCTACACCTTC.